This T cell receptor beta chain is drawn from a study of radiation and T cells in renal cell carcinoma. Overall study results and limits: From baseline, blood top tumor clonotypes peaked at 2 weeks post-radiation. No pretreatment tumor biopsies were available for baseline clonotypes.

This clone was counted only a few times. Its specificity is not known. Noted time point: blood 2 weeks post-SBRT. Treatment noted: 15 Gy SBRT to primary tumor, nephrectomy 4 weeks later. Serial blood draws occurred at baseline and 2 and 4 weeks post-SBRT. Here immunoSEQ multiplex PCR was the method, and the copy in TCRdb shows in-frame clones only, minus some. The sample holds tens of thousands of clones, about 85% seen once. V dropped 3 bases and J dropped 9; count of bases not matched to a gene: 5. CDR1 and CDR2 from the germline V gene are SGHRS and YFSETQ. CDR3 length equals 14 residues. The source is a man in his sixties with renal cell carcinoma. V gene TRBV5-1 combines with J gene TRBJ2-3; 12 bases map to TRBD2. The sample here was blood, taken from a patient whose treatment included radiotherapy and nephrectomy. The DNA for the CDR3 is TGCGCCAGCAGCTCGACTAGCGGGAGAAACACGCAGTATTTT. Encoded protein: CASSSTSGRNTQYF.